What follows describes a single TCR beta chain. Its antigen remains unidentified. This sample stems from a study of CXCR3-negative and CXCR3-positive naive CD8 T cells (dated by TCRdb to the late 2010s). Study-level background: In total, 120 million to 150 million TRB reads were obtained, which works out to roughly 1.5 +/- 0.3 million reads per library. The TRBV-TRBJ cluster analysis covered naive subsets from a handful of donors and memory cells from 3 donors. Data from about 12 donors, pooled across two independent experiments, went into the diversity and physicochemical repertoire analyses.

The CDR3 contains 13 residues, cysteine and phenylalanine counted. No DNA is listed. The germline V gene supplies CDR1 SQVTM and CDR2 ANQGSEA. Each CD8+ T cell subset was flow-sorted in triplicate, and around 320,000 cells per subset were placed directly into RLT lysis buffer. Peripheral blood mononuclear cells were isolated from buffy coats using standard density gradient centrifugation. Total RNA was extracted from sorted cells with an RNeasy Mini Kit. Points the paper makes about the study in general: Because CXCR3 expression was partially decreased after cryopreservation, freshly isolated PBMCs were used for most assays. Both naive subsets had comparably high repertoire diversity, while memory CD8+ T cells had much lower repertoire diversity. Surface CD5, linked to self-reactivity in mice, was comparable between naive subsets; TCR interaction strength was therefore also inferred from TRB CDR3 physicochemical properties. Within the same donor, TRBV-TRBJ usage looked similar between naive CXCR3-negative and CXCR3-positive cells, but memory cells had distinct patterns.

Sequencing was carried out with a NextSeq 550. The Human TCR Profiling Kit (MiLaboratory) was used to prepare UMI-labeled 5' RACE TRB cDNA libraries. The full amount of extracted RNA was used for cDNA synthesis, and the full amount of resulting cDNA was used for PCR amplification. The libraries were made side by side, with each library going through the same number of PCR cycles. The paper's data handling went like this. With a requirement of at least two reads per UMI, MIGEC and MiXCR extracted about 50,000 +/- 10,000 unique UMI-labeled TRB cDNA molecules per library. On average, about 40,000 +/- 10,000 functional in-frame TRB CDR3 nucleotide clonotypes lacking stop codons were found per library. Diversity metrics, including normalized Shannon-Wiener and Chao1, were computed in VDJtools after downsampling to 5000 UMI-labeled TRB molecules per sample. VDJtools computed clonotype-size-weighted physicochemical properties of the central five CDR3 residues: interaction energy, strength, volume and Kidera factor 4. TCRdb reanalyzed the reads, keeping one entry per CDR3 protein sequence and omitting DNA. The V and J calls and clone size come from TCRdb's table, not from the authors' own analysis. The sample's table covers roughly 48,000 distinct CDR3 sequences. About 15% of the sample is taken by the ten largest.

This chain is built from TRBV29-1 and TRBJ2-2. Sequencing used memory CD8+ T cells from blood. The intended sense of this specimen's cell subset or site label: conventional CD8+ memory T cells (TMEM), sorted as controls. This TCR was recovered from a human donor in good health. Some clones in this sample may be carry-over from other donors' samples. The CDR3 protein sequence reads: CSVEGPNTGELFF.